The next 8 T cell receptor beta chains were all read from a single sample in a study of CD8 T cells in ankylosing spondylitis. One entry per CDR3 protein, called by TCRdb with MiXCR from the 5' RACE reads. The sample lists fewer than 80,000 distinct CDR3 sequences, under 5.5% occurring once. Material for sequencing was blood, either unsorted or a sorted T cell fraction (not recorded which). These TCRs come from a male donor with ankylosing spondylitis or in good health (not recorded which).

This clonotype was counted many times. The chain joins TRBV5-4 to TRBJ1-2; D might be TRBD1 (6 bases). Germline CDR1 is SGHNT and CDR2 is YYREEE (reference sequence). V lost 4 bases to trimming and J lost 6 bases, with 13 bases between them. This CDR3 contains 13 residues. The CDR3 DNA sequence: TGTGCCAGCAGCCCCGGAGGGGGGGATGGCTACACCTTC. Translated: CASSPGGGDGYTF.

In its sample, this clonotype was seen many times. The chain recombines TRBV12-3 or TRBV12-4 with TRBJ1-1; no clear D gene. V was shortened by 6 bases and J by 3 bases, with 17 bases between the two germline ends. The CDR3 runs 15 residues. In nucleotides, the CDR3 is TGTGCCAGCAGAGTAGCCCAGGTGATCGACACTGAAGCTTTCTTT. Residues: CASRVAQVIDTEAFF.

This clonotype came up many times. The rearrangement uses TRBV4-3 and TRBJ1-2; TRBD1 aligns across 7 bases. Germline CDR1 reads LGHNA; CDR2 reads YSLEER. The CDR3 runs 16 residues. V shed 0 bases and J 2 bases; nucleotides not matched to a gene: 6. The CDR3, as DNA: TGCGCCAGCAGCCAAGACCAGGGGGTGCTCAACTATGGCTACACCTTC. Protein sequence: CASSQDQGVLNYGYTF.

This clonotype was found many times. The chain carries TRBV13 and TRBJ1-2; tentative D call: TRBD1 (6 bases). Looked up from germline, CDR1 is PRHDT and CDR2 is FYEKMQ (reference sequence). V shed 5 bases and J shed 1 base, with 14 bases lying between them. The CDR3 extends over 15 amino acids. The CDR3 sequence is CASSEAGQNNYGYTF. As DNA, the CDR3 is TGTGCCAGCAGCGAAGCCGGACAGAATAACTATGGCTACACCTTC.

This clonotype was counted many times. CDR3 sequence: CASSFEDPGTSEQFF. DNA of the CDR3: TGCGCCAGCAGCTTTGAGGACCCGGGGACAAGTGAGCAGTTCTTC. This chain joins TRBV5-1 and TRBJ2-1; perhaps TRBD1 as D (6 bases). V gave up 2 bases and J gave up 9 bases, with 18 bases separating them. The CDR3 consists of 15 residues. The germline V gene encodes CDR1 SGHRS and CDR2 YFSETQ. Drawing the rest from reference TRBV5-1 and TRBJ2-1, the complete variable domain is KAGVTQTPRYLIKTRGQQVTLSCSPISGHRSVSWYQQTPGQGLQFLFEYFSETQRNKGNFPGRFSGRQFSNSRSEMNVSTLELGDSALYLCASSFEDPGTSEQFFGPGTRLTVL.

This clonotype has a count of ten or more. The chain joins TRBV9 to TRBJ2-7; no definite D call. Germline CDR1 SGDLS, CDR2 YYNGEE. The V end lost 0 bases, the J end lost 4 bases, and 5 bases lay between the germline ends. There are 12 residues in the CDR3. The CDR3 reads CASSVEGYEQYF. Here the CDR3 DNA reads TGTGCCAGCAGCGTAGAAGGGTACGAGCAGTACTTC.

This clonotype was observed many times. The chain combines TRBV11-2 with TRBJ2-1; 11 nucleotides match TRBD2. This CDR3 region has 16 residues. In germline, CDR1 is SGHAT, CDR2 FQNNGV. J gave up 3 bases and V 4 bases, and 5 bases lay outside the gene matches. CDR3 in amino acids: CASSSPTSGNYNEQFF. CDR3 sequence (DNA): TGTGCCAGCAGCTCTCCGACTAGCGGGAACTACAATGAGCAGTTCTTC.

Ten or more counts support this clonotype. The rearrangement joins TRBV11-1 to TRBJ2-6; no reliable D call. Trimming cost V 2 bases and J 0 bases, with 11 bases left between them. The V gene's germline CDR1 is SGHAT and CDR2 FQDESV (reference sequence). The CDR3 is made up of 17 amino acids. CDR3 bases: TGTGCCAGCAGCTTATCCCAAGTGAGCTCTGGGGCCAACGTCCTGACTTTC. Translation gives CASSLSQVSSGANVLTF.